Shown below are 30 T cell receptor beta chains from a single sample sequenced in a study of siplizumab effects on memory and regulatory T cells. Libraries were prepared by immunoSEQ multiplex PCR; TCRdb keeps only in-frame clonotypes and omits some of them. The repertoire consists of fewer than 120,000 clones, with more than 90% occurring once and the leading ten covering approximately 1.3%. Sequenced material: CD4+ T cells sorted from blood. These receptors originate from a human donor in good health.

The J gene is TRBJ2-2, the V gene TRBV10-1, with TRBD1 matching 8 bases. The ends lost 2 bases at V and 7 bases at J; junction bases unmatched: 12. Per germline, CDR1 WNHNN and CDR2 SYGVQD (reference sequence). The CDR3 loop spans 17 amino acids. The CDR3 is CASSEGFRGRFLGELFF. Here the CDR3 DNA reads TGCGCCAGCAGTGAGGGCTTCAGGGGGCGCTTTCTCGGGGAGCTGTTTTTT.

This clone has just one count. The rearrangement joins TRBV27 to TRBJ1-3; possibly TRBD1 for D (6 bases). V was trimmed by 6 bases and J by 4 bases, leaving 22 bases between them. The CDR3 is made up of 17 amino acids. Germline loops: CDR1 MNHEY, CDR2 SMNVEV (reference sequence). The CDR3 loop reads CASRPSSTGLGGNTIYF. In nucleotides, the CDR3 is TGTGCCAGCAGGCCCTCTTCCACAGGGTTGGGCGGAAACACCATATATTTT.

CDR3 nucleotides: TGTGCCACCGGATTTAGCGGCGAACTAGCCAAAAACATTCAGTACTTC. It specifies CATGFSGELAKNIQYF. The V gene is TRBV15, the J gene TRBJ2-4; D perhaps matches TRBD2 (6 bases). Trimming removed 8 bases from V and 0 bases from J, with 17 bases in between. The CDR3 has 16 amino acids. Germline assignment: CDR1 LNHNV and CDR2 YYDKDF (reference sequence). The whole variable domain, filled in from reference TRBV15 and TRBJ2-4, reads DAMVIQNPRYQVTQFGKPVTLSCSQTLNHNVMYWYQQKSSQAPKLLFHYYDKDFNNEADTPDNFQSRRPNTSFCFLDIRSPGLGDTAMYLCATGFSGELAKNIQYFGAGTRLSVL.

This clone was recorded once. The chain is built from TRBV2 and TRBJ2-3; D remains unclear. Trimming took 3 bases from V and 5 from J, leaving 12 bases between them. Germline-derived CDR1 and CDR2 are SNHLY and FYNNEI. The CDR3 is made up of 14 amino acids. CDR3 amino acids: CASSDWASQDTQYF. The CDR3 DNA reads TGTGCCAGCAGTGACTGGGCTAGTCAAGATACGCAGTATTTT.

The chain combines TRBV14 with TRBJ1-1; unclear D gene. The germline V gene encodes CDR1 SGHDN and CDR2 FVKESK. V was trimmed by 3 bases and J by 0 bases, leaving 8 bases between them. The CDR3 covers 14 residues. The CDR3: CASSHLGMNTEAFF. CDR3 nucleotides: TGTGCCAGCAGCCACCTCGGAATGAACACTGAAGCTTTCTTT. The full variable domain, in which reference TRBV14 and TRBJ1-1 provide the parts outside the CDR3, is EAGVTQFPSHSVIEKGQTVTLRCDPISGHDNLYWYRRVMGKEIKFLLHFVKESKQDESGMPNNRFLAERTGGTYSTLKVQPAELEDSGVYFCASSHLGMNTEAFFGQGTRLTVV.

J is TRBJ2-3 and V is TRBV27; tentatively, D is TRBD1 or TRBD2 (6 bases each). The CDR3 totals 15 residues. Germline CDR1 and CDR2: MNHEY and SMNVEV (reference sequence). Trimming removed 0 bases from V and 5 bases from J, with 12 bases in between. The CDR3, as DNA: TGTGCCAGCAGTTTATCCCGGGGGCTGGGAGATACGCAGTATTTT. Translating gives CASSLSRGLGDTQYF.

V is TRBV7-9 and J is TRBJ2-4, with 9 bases that match TRBD1. The germline V gene encodes CDR1 SEHNR and CDR2 FQNEAQ (reference sequence). The CDR3 loop spans 18 amino acids. Trimming cost V 5 bases and J 2 bases; bases outside gene matches: 13. CDR3 sequence reads: CASSPQLTGGRTKNIQYF. The CDR3 DNA reads as TGTGCCAGCAGCCCCCAATTAACAGGGGGCAGAACCAAAAACATTCAGTACTTC. Looking up the rest from reference TRBV7-9 and TRBJ2-4 gives the full variable domain: DTGVSQNPRHKITKRGQNVTFRCDPISEHNRLYWYRQTLGQGPEFLTYFQNEAQLEKSRLLSDRFSAERPKGSFSTLEIQRTEQGDSAMYLCASSPQLTGGRTKNIQYFGAGTRLSVL.

As DNA, the CDR3 is TGTGCCAGCAGTGAAGGTGTTTCCTACGAGCAGTACTTC. Protein: CASSEGVSYEQYF. This chain joins TRBV6-5 and TRBJ2-7, with D unclear. Germline lookup yields CDR1 MNHEY and CDR2 SVGAGI. The CDR3 sequence is 13 residues long. V was pared by 5 bases and J by 1 base, with 9 bases between.

The chain has TRBV11-3 and TRBJ2-7; D possibly uses TRBD1 or TRBD2 (5 bases each). Trimming removed 0 bases from V and 7 bases from J, with 10 bases in between. The CDR3 loop spans 13 amino acids. Germline V gives CDR1 SGHNT, CDR2 YENEEA. CDR3 coding DNA: TGTGCCAGCAGCTTAGATGGATGGGGGGAGCAGTACTTC. This encodes CASSLDGWGEQYF.

This clone was counted a single time. The chain combines TRBV28 with TRBJ2-5, with D tentatively TRBD2 (5 bases). Germline CDR1 reads MDHEN; CDR2 reads SYDVKM. The CDR3 covers 13 residues. V lost 3 bases, J lost 3 bases, and 8 bases lay in between. CDR3 nucleotide sequence: TGTGCCAGCAGTTTTAAGGGAGAAGAGACCCAGTACTTC. Amino acid sequence: CASSFKGEETQYF.

The J gene is TRBJ2-5, the V gene TRBV15; 8 bases match TRBD2. Germline V gene data show CDR1 as LNHNV and CDR2 as YYDKDF (reference sequence). The CDR3 is 13 amino acids. The V and J ends lost 6 bases and 2 bases, in that order; junction bases with no gene match: 2. CDR3 sequence: CATSKREQETQYF. CDR3 nucleotides: TGTGCCACCAGTAAGCGGGAGCAAGAGACCCAGTACTTC.

The rearrangement uses TRBV4-1 and TRBJ2-4; D is ambiguous. V was trimmed by 1 base and J by 0 bases, leaving 10 bases between them. Germline V gene sequence: CDR1 MGHRA, CDR2 YSYEKL. This CDR3 has 16 amino acids. CDR3 nucleotide sequence: TGCGCCAGCAGCCAAGCGGGTCAACTAGCCAAAAACATTCAGTACTTC. It is translated as CASSQAGQLAKNIQYF.

The chain uses TRBV6-1 and TRBJ1-5; TRBD1 agrees at 7 bases. V dropped 4 bases and J dropped 7; count of bases not matched to a gene: 7. CDR1 MNHNS and CDR2 SASEGT come from the germline V gene. The CDR3 length is 14 residues. The DNA of the CDR3 is TGTGCCAGCAGTGTGGGCAGGGGGAGGCAGCCCCAGCATTTT. This translates into CASSVGRGRQPQHF.

J is TRBJ2-5 and V is TRBV27, with TRBD1 matching 8 bases. The DNA matches TRBJ2-7 better at its end, which makes the J call doubtful. Germline lookup yields CDR1 MNHEY and CDR2 SMNVEV (reference sequence). This CDR3 region has 15 residues. CDR3 region: CASSLWAGGGNEQYF. CDR3 DNA: TGTGCCAGCAGTTTATGGGCAGGGGGCGGGAACGAGCAGTACTTC.

The chain carries TRBV11-3 and TRBJ2-2; D gene unclear. From germline, CDR1 is SGHNT and CDR2 YENEEA. Trimming took 3 bases from V and 3 from J, leaving 5 bases between them. This CDR3 is 13 amino acids long. CDR3 nucleotides: TGTGCCAGCAGCTTTAGTGACACCGGGGAGCTGTTTTTT. Protein product: CASSFSDTGELFF.

The chain carries TRBV6-5 and TRBJ1-5, with 10 bases identical to TRBD1. The V segment lost 5 bases and the J segment 6 bases; nucleotides outside the gene matches: 7. Germline V gene lookup returns CDR1 MNHEY and CDR2 SVGAGI. This CDR3 has 15 residues. In DNA form, the CDR3 reads TGTGCCAGCAGTCCGGACAGGGGGTTGACTCAGCCCCAGCATTTT. This translates into CASSPDRGLTQPQHF.

V gene TRBV7-8 combines with J gene TRBJ1-4; D is possibly TRBD1 (5 bases). Trimming pared 5 bases from V and 8 bases from J, leaving 12 bases between. This CDR3 region has 13 residues. Germline V gene sequence: CDR1 SGHVS, CDR2 FQNEAQ. In nucleotides, the CDR3 is TGTGCCAGCAGCCCAGGACACGGCGAAAAACTGTTTTTT. It specifies CASSPGHGEKLFF.

This rearrangement joins TRBV5-5 to TRBJ1-1; D unclear. The CDR3 runs to 13 residues. Trimming shortened V by 0 bases and J by 7 bases, and 10 bases separated the two germline ends. CDR1 is SGHKS, CDR2 YYEKEE, per germline (reference sequence). This CDR3 is CASSLAGGREAFF. CDR3 in DNA: TGTGCCAGCAGCTTGGCGGGCGGACGTGAAGCTTTCTTT.

The chain is built from TRBV11-1 and TRBJ2-3; 10 bases agree with TRBD2. The junction had 10 bases not matched to a gene; V was cut back by 7 bases and J by 6 bases. CDR1 and CDR2 (germline): SGHAT, FQDESV (reference sequence). CDR3 length: 15 amino acids. The CDR3 sequence: CASNRASGSPDTQYF. The CDR3 nucleotides read TGTGCCAGCAACCGAGCTAGCGGGAGCCCCGATACGCAGTATTTT.

V is TRBV6-5 and J is TRBJ2-2; D gene ambiguous. V dropped 8 bases and J dropped 6 bases, with 16 bases sitting between them. This CDR3 spans 14 amino acids. Looked up from germline, CDR1 is MNHEY and CDR2 is SVGAGI. The chain's CDR3 is CASRTNARAGELFF. The CDR3 DNA reads as TGTGCCAGCCGAACAAACGCGCGTGCCGGGGAGCTGTTTTTT.

Points on this clone: The sample contains more than one DNA sequence encoding this CDR3. The chain is built from TRBV18 and TRBJ2-5; D is uncertain. The V gene lost 2 bases and the J gene lost 2 bases, with 6 bases spanning the gap. Per germline, CDR1 KGHSH and CDR2 LQKENI. This CDR3 has 13 residues. CDR3 sequence: CASSPGHQETQYF. For the CDR3, the DNA is TGTGCCAGCTCACCAGGGCATCAAGAGACCCAGTACTTC.

The J gene is TRBJ2-7, the V gene TRBV7-8; D is uncertain. The CDR3 extends over 13 amino acids. In germline, CDR1 is SGHVS, CDR2 FQNEAQ. The V and J ends lost 5 bases and 1 base respectively, with 9 bases between them. The CDR3 spells CASSRRQSYEQYF. In DNA form, the CDR3 reads TGTGCCAGCAGCCGTCGTCAGTCCTACGAGCAGTACTTC.

The chain employs TRBV28 and TRBJ2-7, with 10 bases matching TRBD2. The ends lost 4 bases at V and 6 bases at J; junction bases unmatched: 6. The CDR3 loop spans 14 amino acids. Germline values: CDR1 MDHEN, CDR2 SYDVKM. CDR3 sequence: CASSSSGSSGEQYF. The CDR3 DNA reads TGTGCCAGCAGTTCTAGCGGGAGTAGCGGCGAGCAGTACTTC. The full variable domain, with the rest looked up from reference TRBV28 and TRBJ2-7, is DVKVTQSSRYLVKRTGEKVFLECVQDMDHENMFWYRQDPGLGLRLIYFSYDVKMKEKGDIPEGYSVSREKKERFSLILESASTNQTSMYLCASSSSGSSGEQYFGPGTRLTVT.

The chain joins TRBV30 to TRBJ2-2; unclear D gene. Germline V gives CDR1 GTSNPN, CDR2 SVGIG (reference sequence). The CDR3 is 12 residues long. V shed 3 bases and J shed 3 bases, with 5 bases lying between them. The CDR3: CAWRGDTGELFF. The CDR3 nucleotides are TGTGCCTGGAGGGGCGACACCGGGGAGCTGTTTTTT.

The chain employs TRBV7-9 and TRBJ2-5; D not resolved. Germline values: CDR1 SEHNR, CDR2 FQNEAQ (reference sequence). CDR3 length: 11 residues. V was pared by 1 base and J by 5 bases, with 2 bases between. The CDR3 DNA follows: TGTGCCAGCAGCTTAGTGGAGACCCAGTACTTC. It is translated as CASSLVETQYF.

This chain uses TRBV6-5 with TRBJ2-7; 7 bases match TRBD1. The germline V gene encodes CDR1 MNHEY and CDR2 SVGAGI. The J segment lost 6 bases and the V segment lost 4 bases, leaving 12 bases of the junction unmatched. The CDR3 loop spans 15 amino acids. CDR3 bases: TGTGCCAGCAGTTTCGACAGGGTGGTTCGTTCCGAGCAGTACTTC. It translates to CASSFDRVVRSEQYF.

This clone was counted a few times. The V call is TRBV6-5, the J call TRBJ1-4, with 10 bases identical to TRBD1. This CDR3 is 15 amino acids long. The J segment lost 7 bases and the V segment lost 6 bases, leaving 8 bases of the junction unmatched. Germline V gene data show CDR1 as MNHEY and CDR2 as SVGAGI. The DNA of the CDR3 is TGTGCCAGCAGCCCACCGGGACAGGGGATTGAAAAACTGTTTTTT. Its translation is CASSPPGQGIEKLFF.

The chain carries TRBV18 and TRBJ2-7; D tentatively fits TRBD1 or TRBD2 (5 bases each). CDR3 length: 15 amino acids. CDR1 and CDR2 from the germline V gene are KGHSH and LQKENI. V was trimmed by 6 bases and J by 2 bases, leaving 17 bases between them. CDR3 sequence (DNA): TGTGCCAGCTCCCCCCGGGACGGAGAAGCCTACGAGCAGTACTTC. It yields the protein CASSPRDGEAYEQYF.

The genes are TRBV4-2 and TRBJ1-1, with 7 bases identical to TRBD1. J gave up 1 base and V 5 bases, and 7 bases lay outside the gene matches. This CDR3 contains 15 residues. Germline-derived CDR1 and CDR2 are LGHNA and YNFKEQ. DNA of the CDR3: TGTGCCAGCAGCTCTAGACAGGGCCGGAACACTGAAGCTTTCTTT. Its translation: CASSSRQGRNTEAFF.

This clone was observed once. The chain uses TRBV5-1 and TRBJ1-3; tentatively, D is TRBD1 (6 bases). The CDR3 is made up of 16 amino acids. With 4 bases removed from V and 0 bases from J, the gap between germline ends came to 14 bases. Per the germline V gene, CDR1 is SGHRS and CDR2 is YFSETQ. The CDR3 spells CASSPGQPISGNTIYF. Written as DNA, the CDR3 is TGCGCCAGCAGCCCCGGACAGCCAATCTCTGGAAACACCATATATTTT.